These 10 T cell receptor beta chains were all obtained from the same sample, sequenced in a study of blood T cell repertoires in COVID-19. Profiled with immunoSEQ multiplex PCR; TCRdb holds only in-frame clones, not every one. The sample lists 120,000 to 150,000 clones, around nine tenths occurring once. The sequenced material came from peripheral blood. These receptors originate from a human donor in a cohort sampled during active COVID-19.

This chain links TRBV5-1 with TRBJ2-7; 7 bases are a match to TRBD1. Trimming took 1 base from V and 2 from J; bases not matched to a gene: 15. Germline values: CDR1 SGHRS, CDR2 YFSETQ. CDR3 length: 18 amino acids. The CDR3 DNA reads TGCGCCAGCAGCTTGCTTCCTAGACAGGGAGCCTTGACCTACGAGCAGTACTTC. It translates to CASSLLPRQGALTYEQYF.

This clone was observed once. V is TRBV2 and J is TRBJ2-2; 7 bases align to TRBD2. The CDR3 length is 16 residues. V was pared by 6 bases and J by 8 bases, with 15 bases of the junction left unmatched. Germline CDR1 is SNHLY and CDR2 is FYNNEI. This chain's CDR3 is CASRGVALATAGELFF. In DNA, the CDR3 is TGTGCCAGCAGGGGGGTCGCACTAGCGACGGCGGGGGAGCTGTTTTTT.

The V call is TRBV6-5, the J call TRBJ1-5; 7 bases match TRBD1. The CDR3 runs to 16 residues. The germline V gene has CDR1 MNHEY and CDR2 SVGAGI. The trim removed 2 bases at V and 0 bases at J, leaving 4 bases unmatched. CDR3 sequence reads: CASSYRAGGSNQPQHF. CDR3 nucleotides: TGTGCCAGCAGTTACAGGGCAGGGGGTAGCAATCAGCCCCAGCATTTT.

V usage is TRBV5-5 and J usage is TRBJ1-1; 8 nucleotides line up with TRBD1. Germline loops: CDR1 SGHKS, CDR2 YYEKEE (reference sequence). V trimming: 4 bases; J trimming: 1 base; junction bases outside the gene matches: 3. The CDR3 sequence is 14 residues long. In nucleotides, the CDR3 is TGTGCCAGCAGCCGCGGACAGGGGAACACTGAAGCTTTCTTT. Translating gives CASSRGQGNTEAFF.

The CDR3 DNA reads as TGTGCCAGCAGGCCCGGACAGGGAAGGCCCATGAACACTGAAGCTTTCTTT. As protein: CASRPGQGRPMNTEAFF. The chain links TRBV27 to TRBJ1-1; 8 bases agree with TRBD1. Unmatched junction bases numbered 12, after V lost 6 bases and J lost 0 bases. Germline-derived CDR1 and CDR2 are MNHEY and SMNVEV (reference sequence). The CDR3 is made up of 17 amino acids.

The chain uses TRBV3-1 (or the pseudogene TRBV3-2) and TRBJ1-1; a weak D match, TRBD1 (6 bases). Germline CDR1 is LGHDT and CDR2 is YNNKEL (reference sequence). V was clipped by 4 bases and J by 1 base, with 16 bases between them. The CDR3 spans 16 residues. The CDR3 DNA follows: TGTGCCAGCAGCCCGTCTCACGGACAGTCGAACACTGAAGCTTTCTTT. Its translation: CASSPSHGQSNTEAFF.

The genes are TRBV18 and TRBJ2-1; TRBD1 aligns across 7 bases. Germline CDR1 and CDR2: KGHSH and LQKENI. The CDR3 is 14 residues long. V was pared by 6 bases and J by 4 bases, with 6 bases of the junction left unmatched. The CDR3 region is CASSPGTAYNEQFF. For the CDR3, the DNA is TGTGCCAGCTCCCCCGGGACAGCATACAATGAGCAGTTCTTC.

This clone has a single count. The chain employs TRBV29-1 and TRBJ2-7; unclear D gene. This CDR3 has 11 amino acids. Germline V CDR1 and CDR2: SQVTM, ANQGSEA. Trimming took 5 bases from V and 2 from J, leaving 7 bases between them. The CDR3 region has the DNA TGCAGCGTTTCACAGACCTACGAGCAGTACTTC. Its protein is CSVSQTYEQYF.

The chain carries TRBV24-1 and TRBJ2-5; possibly TRBD1 for D (6 bases). V lost 3 bases and J lost 7, with 11 bases in between. The CDR3 covers 13 residues. CDR1 is KGHDR and CDR2 is SFDVKD in the germline V gene. The CDR3 spells CATSDPQGPTQYF. The CDR3, as DNA: TGTGCCACCAGTGATCCACAGGGTCCGACCCAGTACTTC.

This clone was detected only a few times. The J gene is TRBJ1-1, the V gene TRBV3-1 (or the pseudogene TRBV3-2); 9 bases are a match to TRBD1. There are 13 residues in the CDR3. V shed 7 bases and J 10 bases; nucleotides not matched to a gene: 10. CDR1 is LGHDT and CDR2 is YNNKEL in the germline V gene (reference sequence). CDR3 sequence (DNA): TGTGCCAGCACCACACAGGGGGCTTTAAGAGCTTTCTTT. This encodes CASTTQGALRAFF.